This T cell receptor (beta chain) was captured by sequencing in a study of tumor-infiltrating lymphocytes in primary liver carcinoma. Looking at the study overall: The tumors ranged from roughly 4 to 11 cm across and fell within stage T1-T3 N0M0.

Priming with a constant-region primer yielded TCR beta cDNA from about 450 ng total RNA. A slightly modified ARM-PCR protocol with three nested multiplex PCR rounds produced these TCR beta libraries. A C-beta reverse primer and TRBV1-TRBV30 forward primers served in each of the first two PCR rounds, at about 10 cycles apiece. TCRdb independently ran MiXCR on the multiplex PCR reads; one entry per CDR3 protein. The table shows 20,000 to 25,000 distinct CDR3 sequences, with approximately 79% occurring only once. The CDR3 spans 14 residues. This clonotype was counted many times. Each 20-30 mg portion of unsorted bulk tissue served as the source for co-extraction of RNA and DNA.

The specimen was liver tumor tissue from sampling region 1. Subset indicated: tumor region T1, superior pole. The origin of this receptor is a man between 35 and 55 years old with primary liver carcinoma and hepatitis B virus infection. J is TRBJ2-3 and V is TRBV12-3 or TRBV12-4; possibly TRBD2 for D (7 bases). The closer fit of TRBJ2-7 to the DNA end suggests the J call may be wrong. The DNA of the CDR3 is TGTGCCAGCATCCTAGCGGCTGGACAGCCCGAGCAGTACTTC. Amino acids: CASILAAGQPEQYF.